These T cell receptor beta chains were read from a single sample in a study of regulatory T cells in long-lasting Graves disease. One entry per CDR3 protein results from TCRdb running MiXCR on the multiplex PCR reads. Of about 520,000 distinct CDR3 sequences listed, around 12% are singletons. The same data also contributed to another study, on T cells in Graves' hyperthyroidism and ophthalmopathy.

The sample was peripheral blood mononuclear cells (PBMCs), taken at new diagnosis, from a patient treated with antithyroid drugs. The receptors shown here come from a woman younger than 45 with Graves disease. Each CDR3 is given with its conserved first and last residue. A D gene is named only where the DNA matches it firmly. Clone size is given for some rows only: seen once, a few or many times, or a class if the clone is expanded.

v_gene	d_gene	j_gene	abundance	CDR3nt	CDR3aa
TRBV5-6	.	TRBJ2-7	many	TGTGCCAGCGGTCCACAGGAGACCTACGAGCAGTACTTC	CASGPQETYEQYF
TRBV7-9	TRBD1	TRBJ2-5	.	TGTGCCAGCAGCTCTCCCAGGACAGGGACAGAGACCCAGTACTTC	CASSSPRTGTETQYF
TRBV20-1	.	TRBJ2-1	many	TGCAGTGCCTCTGGGGAGCTAGTCGAGGGGGGCTCCTACAATGAGCAGTTCTTC	CSASGELVEGGSYNEQFF
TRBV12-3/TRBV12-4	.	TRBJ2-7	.	TGTGCCAGCAGCAAAGGCTCAGGGTCCTACGAGCAGTACTTC	CASSKGSGSYEQYF
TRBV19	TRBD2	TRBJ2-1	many	TGTGCCAGTACCAGCCGTTCCCCGGGACTAGCGGCCAATGAGCAGTTCTTC	CASTSRSPGLAANEQFF
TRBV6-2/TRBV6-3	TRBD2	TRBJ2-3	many	TGTGCCGGGACTAGCGGGAGTAAGACAGATACGCAGTATTTT	CAGTSGSKTDTQYF
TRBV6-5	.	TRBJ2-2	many	TGTGCCAGCAGTTACTTAGGGGACCCGAGCACCGGGGAGCTGTTTTTT	CASSYLGDPSTGELFF
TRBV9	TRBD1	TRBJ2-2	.	TGTGCCAGCAGCGTAGAAAGGGGGCTAACCGGGGAGCTGTTTTTT	CASSVERGLTGELFF
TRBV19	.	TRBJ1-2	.	TGTGCCAGTAGTGCCCCTCCCCACAGATCCATTAACTATGGCTACACCTTC	CASSAPPHRSINYGYTF
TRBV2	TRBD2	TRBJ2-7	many	TGTGCCAGCACCAGACTAGCGGGAGACGGGTACGAGCAGTACTTC	CASTRLAGDGYEQYF
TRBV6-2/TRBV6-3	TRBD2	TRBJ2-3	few	TGTGCCAGCGGCAAACGGGAGGGGTCAGATACGCAGTATTTT	CASGKREGSDTQYF
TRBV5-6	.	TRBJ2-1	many	TGTGCCAGCTGCCTTAGGGGGGGTGCCTACAATGAGCAGTTCTTC	CASCLRGGAYNEQFF
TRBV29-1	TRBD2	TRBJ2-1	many	TGCAGCGGCGAACTAGCGCCCAATGTGAATGAGCAGTTCTTC	CSGELAPNVNEQFF
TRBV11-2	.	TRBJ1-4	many	TGTGCCAGCAGCGGGCGTGGGGGGAAGAGAAAACTGTTTTTT	CASSGRGGKRKLFF